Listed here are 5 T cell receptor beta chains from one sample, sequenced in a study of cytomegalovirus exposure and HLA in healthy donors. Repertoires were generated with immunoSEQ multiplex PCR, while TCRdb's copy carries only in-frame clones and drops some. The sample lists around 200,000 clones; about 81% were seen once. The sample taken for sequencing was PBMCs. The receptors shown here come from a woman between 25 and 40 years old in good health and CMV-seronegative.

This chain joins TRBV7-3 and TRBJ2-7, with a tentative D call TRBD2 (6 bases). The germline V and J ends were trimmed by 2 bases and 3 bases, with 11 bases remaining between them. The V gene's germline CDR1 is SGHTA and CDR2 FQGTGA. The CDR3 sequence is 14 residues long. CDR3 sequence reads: CASSLLGSGYEQYF. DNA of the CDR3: TGTGCCAGCAGCTTATTGGGTAGCGGCTACGAGCAGTACTTC.

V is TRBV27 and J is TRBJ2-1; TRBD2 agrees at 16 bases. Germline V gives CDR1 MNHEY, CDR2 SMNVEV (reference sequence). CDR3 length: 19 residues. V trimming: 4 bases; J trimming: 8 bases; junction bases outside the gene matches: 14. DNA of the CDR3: TGTGCCAGCAGTTCACCAACGGGACTAGCGGGAGGGCCCCTCTATGAGCAGTTCTTC. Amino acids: CASSSPTGLAGGPLYEQFF.

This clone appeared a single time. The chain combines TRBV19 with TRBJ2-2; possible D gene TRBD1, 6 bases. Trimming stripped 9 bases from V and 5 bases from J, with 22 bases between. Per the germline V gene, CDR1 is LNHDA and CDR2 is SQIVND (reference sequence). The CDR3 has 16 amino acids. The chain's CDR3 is CASRGRLGVGTGELFF. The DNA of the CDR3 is TGTGCCAGCAGGGGACGATTAGGTGTGGGGACCGGGGAGCTGTTTTTT.

CDR3 in amino acids: CAGGGVSYNEQFF. CDR3 sequence (DNA): TGTGCCGGCGGGGGGGTCTCCTACAATGAGCAGTTCTTC. The chain joins TRBV30 to TRBJ2-1; TRBD2 agrees at 9 bases. With V trimmed by 8 bases and J by 0 bases, 2 bases remained unmatched. Germline V gene data show CDR1 as GTSNPN and CDR2 as SVGIG (reference sequence). This CDR3 comprises 13 residues.

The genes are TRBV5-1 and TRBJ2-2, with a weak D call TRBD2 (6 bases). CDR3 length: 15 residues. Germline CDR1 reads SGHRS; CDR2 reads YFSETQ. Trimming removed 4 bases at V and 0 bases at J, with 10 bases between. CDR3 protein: CASSRTGANTGELFF. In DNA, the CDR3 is TGCGCCAGCAGCCGGACGGGGGCGAACACCGGGGAGCTGTTTTTT. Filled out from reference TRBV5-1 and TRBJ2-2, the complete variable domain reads KAGVTQTPRYLIKTRGQQVTLSCSPISGHRSVSWYQQTPGQGLQFLFEYFSETQRNKGNFPGRFSGRQFSNSRSEMNVSTLELGDSALYLCASSRTGANTGELFFGEGSRLTVL.